This T cell receptor (beta chain) derives from a study of shared clonotypes between healthy human individuals (dated by TCRdb to about 2020). Broadly, across the study: A few men and a couple of women, aged 18 to 49 years, made up the cohort. Per donor, three plates each were used for CD4 naive and CD4 memory, two for CD8 naive, and one for CD8 memory. To estimate repertoire size and how much clonotype sharing occurs between individuals, the study deeply sequenced the blood TCR repertoires of 5 or 6 healthy adults. To increase sequencing depth and limit assay-specific biases, TCR repertoire library preparation and sequencing were carried out by different laboratories using diverse techniques. Per donor, leukapheresis produced somewhere between about 0.8 and 9.5 billion PBMCs. What the authors observed across the whole study: The genetic and exposure-history diversity represented was limited by the small number of donors. Compared with non-shared clonotypes, clonotypes shared by all four sorted-subset donors had higher generation probabilities. Pairwise subsampling indicated that sequencing depth was expected to affect the degree of clonotype sharing among donors. Sampling was restricted to blood, and TCR repertoires in tissues likely differ from the TCR repertoires found in blood. Incomplete sequencing was indicated by rarefaction of sorted-subset datasets, despite the large sequencing depth. Naive subsets generally had larger estimated clonotype richness than memory subsets did. Sharing across four donors was observed for about 4.8% of naive CD4, over 3% of naive CD8, roughly 2.3% of memory CD4, and less than 0.45% of memory CD8 clonotypes.

Trimming removed 0 bases from V and 4 bases from J; the gene matches leave 6 bases unexplained. The CDR3 spans 16 residues, from the cysteine through the phenylalanine. The entry retains the CDR3 DNA only, 48 bases that are in frame from base 1. For CDR1 and CDR2, the germline V gene lists SGHAT and FQNNGV. Using the deep immunoSEQ assay, TCR CDR3 regions were amplified from genomic DNA by multiplex PCR. Extracted genomic DNA from each cell subset was spread evenly across all wells of several immunoSEQ 96-well plates, with each plate serving as a replicate. For sorted subsets, each replicate PCR was loaded with 150 to 250 ng genomic DNA, equivalent to some 31,000 T cell genomes. Purified libraries were measured with a Qubit 3.0 fluorometer, size-checked on a Bioanalyzer 2100, and measured again with the KAPA Library Quantification kit. Every immunoSEQ 96-well plate was sequenced on a separate single-read 150-cycle Illumina NextSeq 550 flow cell. Turning to the authors' computational methods: The immunoSEQ output contained only junctional sequences without quality scores, so filtering could not match that applied to full-length reads. Sequences were annotated with PyIR, a Python wrapper for IgBLAST v1.9, using IMGT germline references to assign V/J genes and CDR3. Reads with weak V/J assignments (E-value above 1e-6), missing CDR3, stop codons, out-of-frame junctions, or ambiguous translated residues were removed. A V3J clonotype was defined by an identical inferred V gene, J gene, and CDR3 amino acid sequence. The percentage overlap between two repertoires was calculated by dividing the number of shared unique clonotypes by the size of the smaller repertoire. RTK rarefaction, the Chao1 estimator, and Recon v2.1 estimates of unobserved clonotypes were used to assess repertoire richness. Generation probabilities were computed with OLGA for all TCRbeta clonotypes obtained by the gDNA method from a handful of donors. What TCRdb holds here is the immuneACCESS table cut down to in-frame rearrangements. Part of the clones is not present; checked against another copy, under half of the missing clones reflect an unresolved V gene, and the others are unexplained. V, J and clone size derive from that table, while D and trimming were established from the DNA sequence. The table for this sample lists roughly 2.1 million clones; 85% to 95% of them were counted only once. The ten top clones hold roughly 1.8% of the sample.

Of note for this clone: This receptor's antigen is unknown. It has no much larger one-base neighbor in the sample; base qualities were not kept.

CD8 naive samples consisted of CD45RO-negative cells that were positively selected for CCR7, yielding a CD45RA+CCR7+ population without TemRA cells. Donors were healthy HIV-negative adults with no recently reported acute infections or vaccinations. All donors were Caucasian adults living in Nashville, Tennessee, USA. After blood collection by leukapheresis, PBMCs were isolated using Ficoll-Histopaque density gradient centrifugation and then cryopreserved in the vapor phase of liquid nitrogen. Analytical flow cytometry was used to check the purity and quantity of each magnetically sorted T cell population. Genomic DNA was isolated from every sorted fraction and measured by UV absorbance on a Nanodrop 2000c.

The source of this sequence is a man between 18 and 29 years old in good health. Some clones in this sample may be carry-over from other donors' samples. The chain employs TRBV11-2 and TRBJ2-3, with 8 bases in between that match TRBD1. Sequenced material: naive CD8+ T cells from PBMCs. The sample's cell subset or site label is to be understood as: CD45RA+CCR7+. The nucleotide sequence is given as TGTGCCAGCAGCTTAGACGCAGGGGGCCGGGCAGATACGCAGTATTTT. It translates as CASSLDAGGRADTQYF.